Below are 3 T cell receptor beta chains sequenced from a single sample in a study of immune cell composition in non-small cell lung cancer. Assay used: immunoSEQ multiplex PCR; TCRdb lists only in-frame clones, some missing. Altogether around 11,000 clones are present, about 60% being singletons, with the ten largest covering over 15%. The sample was lung tumor tissue. These receptor sequences come from a human donor with non-small cell lung cancer.

The chain carries TRBV28 and TRBJ2-5; D may be TRBD2 (6 bases). V gave up 6 bases and J gave up 2 bases, with 19 bases separating them. CDR3 length equals 16 residues. Germline V gene data show CDR1 as MDHEN and CDR2 as SYDVKM. The CDR3 DNA is TGTGCCAGCAGCCCTCCTATGACTAGGTTACAAGAGACCCAGTACTTC. Encoded protein: CASSPPMTRLQETQYF.

This chain connects TRBV7-8 to TRBJ2-1; D gene ambiguous. CDR3 size: 13 residues. The V gene's germline CDR1 is SGHVS and CDR2 FQNEAQ. Trimming cost V 2 bases and J 5 bases, with 7 bases left between them. The CDR3 protein is CASSLRRDNEQFF. The CDR3 DNA reads TGTGCCAGCAGCTTAAGGAGAGACAATGAGCAGTTCTTC.

This sequence joins TRBV5-6 and TRBJ2-7, with 8 bases fitting TRBD1. This CDR3 contains 14 residues. The V and J ends lost 5 bases and 1 base, in that order; junction bases with no gene match: 5. Looked up from germline, CDR1 is SGHDT and CDR2 is YYEEEE. The CDR3 loop is CASSWDRRSYEQYF. The DNA of the CDR3 is TGTGCCAGCAGTTGGGACAGGCGTTCCTACGAGCAGTACTTC.